This T cell receptor (beta chain) was recovered during a study of blood T cell repertoires in COVID-19. Study details: Researchers got acute and convalescent COVID-19 samples from the United States, Italy and Spain.

Only in-frame clones appear in the TCRdb table, and some are missing; sequencing was by immunoSEQ multiplex PCR. Of about 130,000 clones in the sample, about 86% were seen once. The receptor was derived from a woman aged 80 or over with acute or convalescent COVID-19. The sequenced sample consisted of peripheral blood.

The CDR3 coding sequence is TGTGCCAGCAGCCAAGAAGGCAGGGGCCGCTACGAGCAGTACTTC. This codes for CASSQEGRGRYEQYF. The chain uses TRBV4-2 and TRBJ2-7; the D gene is possibly TRBD1 (6 bases). Per the germline V gene, CDR1 is LGHNA and CDR2 is YNFKEQ. The CDR3 has 15 amino acids. With 0 bases removed from V and 3 bases from J, the gap between germline ends came to 12 bases.